Below, one T cell receptor beta chain is given with its context. With 5 bases removed from V and 1 base from J, the gap between germline ends came to 11 bases. The CDR3 contains 14 residues. Germline V gene sequence: CDR1 LNHDA, CDR2 SQIVND (reference sequence). The sample originates from a study of blood T cell repertoires in COVID-19. The protocol was immunoSEQ multiplex PCR, while the TCRdb copy is restricted to in-frame clones and leaves out a portion. The sample carries some 140,000 clones, roughly 80% recorded once. V and J are TRBV19 and TRBJ1-1; D is possibly TRBD1 (6 bases). The receptor comes from a man aged 35 to 55 with acute COVID-19. The specimen sequenced was PBMCs or T cells enriched from blood (not recorded which). The CDR3 loop is CASSRTEWNTEAFF. CDR3 DNA: TGTGCCAGTAGTCGGACAGAGTGGAACACTGAAGCTTTCTTT.